The 22 T cell receptor beta chains below were found in one sample sequenced in a study of T cell repertoires in cytomegalovirus infection. TCRdb fed the reads into MiXCR, producing one record per CDR3 protein. The repertoire holds about 250,000 distinct CDR3 sequences, with about 12% as singletons. What was sequenced was PBMCs. The receptors originated from a human donor in good health (CMV status not recorded). Some clones in this sample may be carry-over from other donors' samples.

This clonotype was seen repeatedly, ten times or more. The CDR3, as DNA: TGTGCCAGCAGCAAACACCACTCTGGAAACACCATATATTTT. Its protein is CASSKHHSGNTIYF. The genes are TRBV7-2 and TRBJ1-3; D gene unclear. The CDR3 consists of 14 residues. CDR1 and CDR2 (germline): SGHTA, FQGNSA. Trimming took 5 bases from V and 0 from J, leaving 8 bases between them.

The chain links TRBV20-1 to TRBJ2-1, with TRBD2 matching 13 bases. CDR1 is DFQATT, CDR2 SNEGSKA, per germline (reference sequence). The CDR3 totals 15 residues. The ends lost 7 bases at V and 5 bases at J; junction bases unmatched: 8. CDR3 DNA: TGCAGTGTCGAACCGGGGACTAGCGGGGACAATGAGCAGTTCTTC. This gives the protein CSVEPGTSGDNEQFF.

The gene calls are TRBV25-1 and TRBJ2-5, with D unclear. This CDR3 is built from 15 residues. Germline lookup yields CDR1 MGHDK and CDR2 SYGVNS. The V gene lost 1 base and the J gene lost 0 bases, with 9 bases spanning the gap. CDR3 coding DNA: TGTGCCAGCAGTGAATCGACCCCCTACCAAGAGACCCAGTACTTC. Amino acid sequence: CASSESTPYQETQYF. The full variable domain, its missing parts supplied by reference TRBV25-1 and TRBJ2-5, is EADIYQTPRYLVIGTGKKITLECSQTMGHDKMYWYQQDPGMELHLIHYSYGVNSTEKGDLSSESTVSRIRTEHFPLTLESARPSHTSQYLCASSESTPYQETQYFGPGTRLLVL.

There are many counts of this clonotype. The genes are TRBV6-2 or TRBV6-3 and TRBJ1-5, with D perhaps matching TRBD1 (5 bases). Between the trimmed V and J ends, which lost 4 bases and 4 bases, there was a span of 17 bases. The CDR3 contains 16 residues. Germline CDR1 MNHEY, CDR2 SVGEGT. CDR3 loop: CASSFGDPGGNQPQHF. CDR3 DNA sequence: TGTGCCAGCAGTTTTGGGGACCCTGGTGGGAATCAGCCCCAGCATTTT.

This sequence joins TRBV6-1 and TRBJ1-2, with a possible D match to TRBD1 (5 bases). Trimming removed 5 bases at V and 6 bases at J, with 19 bases between. CDR3 length equals 15 residues. The germline CDR1 and CDR2 sequences are MNHNS and SASEGT. CDR3 residues: CASSSLTEKSDGYTF. CDR3 DNA: TGTGCCAGCAGTTCACTGACAGAGAAGTCGGATGGCTACACCTTC.

This chain joins TRBV27 and TRBJ1-1, with no clear D. V was shortened by 7 bases and J by 1 base, with 13 bases between the two germline ends. Germline V lookup: CDR1 MNHEY, CDR2 SMNVEV (reference sequence). This CDR3 is built from 14 residues. CDR3 loop: CASTRTAGNTEAFF. The CDR3 coding sequence is TGTGCCAGCACCAGGACGGCGGGGAACACTGAAGCTTTCTTT.

CDR3 in DNA: TGTGCCAGCAGCCCAGCGGGGGGCGCTAACACAGATACGCAGTATTTT. Protein product: CASSPAGGANTDTQYF. This sequence joins TRBV9 and TRBJ2-3; 9 bases fit TRBD2. Per the germline V gene, CDR1 is SGDLS and CDR2 is YYNGEE. Unmatched junction bases numbered 8, after V lost 4 bases and J lost 2 bases. The CDR3 length is 16 residues.

The sample holds many counts of this clonotype. The chain combines TRBV6-2 or TRBV6-3 with TRBJ2-7; 8 bases fit TRBD1. Germline assignment: CDR1 MNHEY and CDR2 SVGEGT. V lost 6 bases and J lost 3; bases outside the gene matches: 4. The CDR3 length is 13 residues. CDR3 residues: CASRPTGDYEQYF. The CDR3 DNA sequence: TGTGCCAGCAGACCGACAGGGGACTACGAGCAGTACTTC.

This chain uses TRBV19 with TRBJ1-3, with D perhaps matching TRBD1 (5 bases). This CDR3 region has 14 residues. V lost 8 bases and J 4 bases, leaving 15 bases between the germline ends. Germline-derived CDR1 and CDR2 are LNHDA and SQIVND (reference sequence). CDR3: CASGPPGRGNTIYF. CDR3 nucleotide sequence: TGTGCCAGTGGTCCGCCGGGACGAGGAAACACCATATATTTT.

Details on this clonotype: A much larger clone is a single base away; this may be a read error. Because the CDR3 is missing its conserved closing phenylalanine or tryptophan, this is likely a read error. This chain connects TRBV7-2 to TRBJ2-1, with 9 bases that match TRBD2. V lost 5 bases, J lost 7 bases, and 12 bases stayed unmatched. Germline V gene lookup returns CDR1 SGHTA and CDR2 FQGNSA. This CDR3 region has 16 residues. CDR3 residues: CASSDLAGASRNEQFV. In nucleotides, the CDR3 is TGTGCCAGCAGCGACTTAGCGGGGGCTTCTCGGAATGAGCAGTTCGTC.

This clonotype was counted between two and nine times. J is TRBJ2-1 and V is TRBV5-1; D is perhaps TRBD1 or TRBD2 (7 bases each). Trimming took off 0 bases at V and 6 bases at J, with 13 bases between the two ends. CDR1 and CDR2 (germline): SGHRS, YFSETQ. CDR3 length: 15 amino acids. This CDR3 is CASSLEAGDSNEQFF. In DNA, the CDR3 is TGCGCCAGCAGCTTGGAGGCGGGGGACAGCAATGAGCAGTTCTTC.

This clonotype came up a few times. The gene calls are TRBV2 and TRBJ2-7; D might be TRBD2 (5 bases). The CDR3 has 10 amino acids. With 8 bases removed from V and 4 bases from J, the gap between germline ends came to 6 bases. Germline CDR1 reads SNHLY; CDR2 reads FYNNEI. The CDR3 reads CASGEYEQYF. DNA of the CDR3: TGTGCCAGCGGGGAGTACGAGCAGTACTTC. The entire variable domain, with the rest obtained from reference TRBV2 and TRBJ2-7, is as follows: EPEVTQTPSHQVTQMGQEVILRCVPISNHLYFYWYRQILGQKVEFLVSFYNNEISEKSEIFDDQFSVERPDGSNFTLKIRSTKLEDSAMYFCASGEYEQYFGPGTRLTVT.

This clonotype came up many times. The chain carries TRBV27 and TRBJ2-1, with D hard to call. This CDR3 is built from 11 residues. Germline-derived CDR1 and CDR2 are MNHEY and SMNVEV (reference sequence). V shed 8 bases and J shed 6 bases, with 8 bases lying between them. As DNA, the CDR3 is TGTGCCAGCTCCGAAGCCAATGAGCAGTTCTTC. Amino acids: CASSEANEQFF.

The V and J genes are TRBV28 and TRBJ2-3, with 7 bases fitting TRBD1. The CDR3 has 15 residues. V shed 5 bases, J shed 2 bases, and the junction held 7 bases outside the gene matches. Germline CDR1 reads MDHEN; CDR2 reads SYDVKM. This CDR3 is CASSPGQSFTDTQYF. CDR3 nucleotides: TGTGCCAGCAGTCCGGGACAGAGCTTCACAGATACGCAGTATTTT. The entire variable domain, with the rest obtained from reference TRBV28 and TRBJ2-3, is as follows: DVKVTQSSRYLVKRTGEKVFLECVQDMDHENMFWYRQDPGLGLRLIYFSYDVKMKEKGDIPEGYSVSREKKERFSLILESASTNQTSMYLCASSPGQSFTDTQYFGPGTRLTVL.

This clonotype was seen ten or more times. V is TRBV28 and J is TRBJ2-6; 9 nucleotides match TRBD2. The ends lost 5 bases at V and 1 base at J; junction bases unmatched: 12. CDR1 and CDR2 (germline): MDHEN, SYDVKM. The CDR3 is made up of 19 amino acids. The CDR3 DNA reads as TGTGCCAGCAGTCCCTCGGGAGCGGGGGGCTTGTCTGGGGCCAACGTCCTGACTTTC. Its protein is CASSPSGAGGLSGANVLTF.

This clonotype was counted between two and nine times. The chain recombines TRBV29-1 with TRBJ2-6; TRBD1 agrees at 10 bases. Germline V gene data show CDR1 as SQVTM and CDR2 as ANQGSEA. V lost 5 bases to trimming and J lost 0 bases; unmatched junction nucleotides: 7. The CDR3 is 17 amino acids. CDR3 loop: CSVSMGQGFSGANVLTF. The CDR3 nucleotides read TGCAGCGTTTCAATGGGACAGGGGTTCTCTGGGGCCAACGTCCTGACTTTC.

The V call is TRBV29-1, the J call TRBJ2-2; 11 nucleotides align to TRBD1. There are 14 residues in the CDR3. Germline assignment: CDR1 SQVTM and CDR2 ANQGSEA. V lost 4 bases, J lost 4 bases, and 2 bases stayed unmatched. This CDR3 reads CSVAGTGGTGELFF. The DNA of the CDR3 is TGCAGCGTTGCCGGGACAGGGGGCACCGGGGAGCTGTTTTTT.

This rearrangement joins TRBV2 to TRBJ2-3, with TRBD2 matching over 12 bases. J lost 5 bases, V lost 6 bases, and 9 bases had no gene match. From germline, CDR1 is SNHLY and CDR2 FYNNEI. The CDR3 runs 16 residues. The CDR3 region is CASRIILAGGQDTQYF. The CDR3 DNA reads TGTGCCAGCAGGATAATCCTAGCGGGGGGGCAAGATACGCAGTATTTT.

The chain joins TRBV4-2 to TRBJ1-1, with D tentatively TRBD1 (5 bases). Trimming took off 3 bases at V and 5 bases at J, with 19 bases between the two ends. Germline assignment: CDR1 LGHNA and CDR2 YNFKEQ. This CDR3 spans 16 amino acids. DNA of the CDR3: TGTGCCAGCAGCCAGGCTTCCGGGGCGCGTGAGACTGAAGCTTTCTTT. Protein sequence: CASSQASGARETEAFF.

This clonotype came up many times. This chain links TRBV7-2 with TRBJ2-6; D is uncertain. Trimming removed 3 bases from V and 1 base from J, with 7 bases in between. The CDR3 spans 15 residues. CDR1 is SGHTA and CDR2 is FQGNSA in the germline V gene. CDR3 nucleotides: TGTGCCAGCAGCTTCGAGAGTTCTGGGGCCAACGTCCTGACTTTC. Translating it yields CASSFESSGANVLTF.

The sample holds a few counts of this clonotype. The chain links TRBV20-1 to TRBJ2-5; D is ambiguous. Trimming took 2 bases from V and 1 from J, leaving 5 bases between them. CDR1 is DFQATT and CDR2 is SNEGSKA in the germline V gene (reference sequence). The CDR3 sequence is 12 residues long. For the CDR3, the DNA is TGCAGTGCTAGAATATTCCAAGAGACCCAGTACTTC. Its protein product is CSARIFQETQYF.

This clonotype was recorded at least ten times. The chain uses TRBV7-2 and TRBJ1-6; 9 bases are shared with TRBD1. Germline values: CDR1 SGHTA, CDR2 FQGNSA. The CDR3 spans 16 residues. Trimming removed 1 base from V and 3 bases from J; junction bases left unmatched: 1. The CDR3 region has the DNA TGTGCCAGCAGCTTAGGGACAGGGGACTATAATTCACCCCTCCACTTT. It translates to CASSLGTGDYNSPLHF.